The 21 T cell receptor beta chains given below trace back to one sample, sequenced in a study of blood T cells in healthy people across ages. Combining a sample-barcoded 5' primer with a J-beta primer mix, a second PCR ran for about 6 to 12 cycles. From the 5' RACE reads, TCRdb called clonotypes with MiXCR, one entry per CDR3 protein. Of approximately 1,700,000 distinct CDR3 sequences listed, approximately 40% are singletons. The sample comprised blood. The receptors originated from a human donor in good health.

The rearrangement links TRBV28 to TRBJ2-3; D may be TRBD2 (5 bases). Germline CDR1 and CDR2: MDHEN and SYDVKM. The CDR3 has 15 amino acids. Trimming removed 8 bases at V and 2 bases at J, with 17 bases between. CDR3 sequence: CASGSPGSLTDTQYF. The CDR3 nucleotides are TGTGCCAGCGGATCACCGGGATCCCTCACAGATACGCAGTATTTT.

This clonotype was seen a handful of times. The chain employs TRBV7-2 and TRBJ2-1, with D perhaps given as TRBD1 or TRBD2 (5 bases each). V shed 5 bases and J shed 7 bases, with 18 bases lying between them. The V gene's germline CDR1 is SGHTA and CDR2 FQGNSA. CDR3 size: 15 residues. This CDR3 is CASSLTGLLENEQFF. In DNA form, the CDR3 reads TGTGCCAGCAGCCTAACAGGACTTCTTGAGAATGAGCAGTTCTTC.

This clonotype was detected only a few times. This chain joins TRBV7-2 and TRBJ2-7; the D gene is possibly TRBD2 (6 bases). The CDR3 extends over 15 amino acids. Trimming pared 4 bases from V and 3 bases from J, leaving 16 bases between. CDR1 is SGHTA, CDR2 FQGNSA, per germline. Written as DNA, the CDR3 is TGTGCCAGCAGCTCAGCCGGGACTGGAGACTACGAGCAGTACTTC. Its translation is CASSSAGTGDYEQYF.

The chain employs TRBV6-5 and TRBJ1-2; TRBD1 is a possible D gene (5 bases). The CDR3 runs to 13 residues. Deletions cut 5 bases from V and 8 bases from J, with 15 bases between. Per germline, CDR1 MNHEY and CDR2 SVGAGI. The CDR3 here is CASSRAGAKGYTF. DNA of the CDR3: TGTGCCAGCAGTAGGGCTGGGGCGAAGGGCTACACCTTC.

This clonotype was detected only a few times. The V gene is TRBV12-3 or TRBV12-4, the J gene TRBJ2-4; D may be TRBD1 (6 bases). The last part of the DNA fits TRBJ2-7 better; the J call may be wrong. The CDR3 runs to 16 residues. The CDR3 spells CASSLTVAGDEGEQYF. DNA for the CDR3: TGTGCCAGCAGTTTAACCGTGGCAGGGGATGAGGGCGAGCAGTACTTC.

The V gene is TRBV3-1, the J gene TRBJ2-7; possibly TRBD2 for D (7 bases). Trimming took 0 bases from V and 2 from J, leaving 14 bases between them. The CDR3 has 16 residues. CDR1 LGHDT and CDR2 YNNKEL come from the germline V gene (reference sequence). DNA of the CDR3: TGTGCCAGCAGCCAAGATGCGAGGGGGGGCGCCTACGAGCAGTACTTC. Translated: CASSQDARGGAYEQYF.

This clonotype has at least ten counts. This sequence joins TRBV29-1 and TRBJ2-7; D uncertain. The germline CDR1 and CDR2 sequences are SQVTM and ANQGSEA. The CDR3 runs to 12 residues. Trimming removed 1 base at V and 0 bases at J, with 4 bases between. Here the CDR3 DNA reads TGCAGCGTTGAAGGGGCCTCCTACGAGCAGTACTTC. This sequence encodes CSVEGASYEQYF.

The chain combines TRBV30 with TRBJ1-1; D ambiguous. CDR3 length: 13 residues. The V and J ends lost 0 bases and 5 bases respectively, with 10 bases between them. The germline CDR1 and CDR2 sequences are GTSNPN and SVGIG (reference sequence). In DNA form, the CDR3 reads TGTGCCTGGAGTGTACGAAAACGTACTGAAGCTTTCTTT. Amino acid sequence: CAWSVRKRTEAFF.

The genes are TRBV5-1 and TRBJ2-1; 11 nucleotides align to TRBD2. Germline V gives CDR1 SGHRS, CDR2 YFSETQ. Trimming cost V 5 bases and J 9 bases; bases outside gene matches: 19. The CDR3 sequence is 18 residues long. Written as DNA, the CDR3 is TGCGCCAGCAGTTGGGGAGTACTAGCGGGGGCTCCCCGGAGTGAGCAGTTCTTC. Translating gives CASSWGVLAGAPRSEQFF.

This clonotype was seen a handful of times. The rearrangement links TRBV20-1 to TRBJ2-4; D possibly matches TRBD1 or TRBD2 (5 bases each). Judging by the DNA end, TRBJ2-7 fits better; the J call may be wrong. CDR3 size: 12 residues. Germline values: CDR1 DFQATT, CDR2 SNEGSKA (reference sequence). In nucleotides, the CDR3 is TGCAGTGGGGGCAGGACTTACTACGAGCAGTACTTC. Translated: CSGGRTYYEQYF.

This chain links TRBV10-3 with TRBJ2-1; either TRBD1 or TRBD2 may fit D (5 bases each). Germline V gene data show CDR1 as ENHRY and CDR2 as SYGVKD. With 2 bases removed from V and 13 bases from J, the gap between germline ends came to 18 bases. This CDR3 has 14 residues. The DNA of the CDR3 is TGTGCCATCAGTGAGGGGACGCAAAAAGAGACCCAGTTCTTC. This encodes CAISEGTQKETQFF.

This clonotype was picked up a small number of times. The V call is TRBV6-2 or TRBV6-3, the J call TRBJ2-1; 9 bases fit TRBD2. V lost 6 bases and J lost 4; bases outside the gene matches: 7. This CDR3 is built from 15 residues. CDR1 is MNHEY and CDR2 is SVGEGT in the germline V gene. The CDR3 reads CASRQTSGTYNEQFF. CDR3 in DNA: TGTGCCAGCAGACAGACTAGCGGTACTTACAATGAGCAGTTCTTC.

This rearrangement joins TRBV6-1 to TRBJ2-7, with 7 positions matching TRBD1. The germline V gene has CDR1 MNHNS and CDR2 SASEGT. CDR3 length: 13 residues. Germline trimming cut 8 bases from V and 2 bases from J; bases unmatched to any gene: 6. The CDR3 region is CASQRTGTYEQYF. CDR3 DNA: TGTGCCAGCCAGAGGACAGGAACCTACGAGCAGTACTTC.

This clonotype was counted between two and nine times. The CDR3 region has the DNA TGTGCCAGCAGCACTGACGGACAGGGAGTTTCCTACGAGCAGTACTTC. Encoded protein: CASSTDGQGVSYEQYF. The chain links TRBV7-9 to TRBJ2-7; 8 nucleotides line up with TRBD1. Germline-derived CDR1 and CDR2 are SEHNR and FQNEAQ (reference sequence). The CDR3 runs to 16 residues. The trim removed 5 bases at V and 1 base at J, leaving 10 bases unmatched.

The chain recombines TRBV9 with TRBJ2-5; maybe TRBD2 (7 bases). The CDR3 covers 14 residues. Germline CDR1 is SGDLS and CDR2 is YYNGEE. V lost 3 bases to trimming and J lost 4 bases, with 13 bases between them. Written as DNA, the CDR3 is TGTGCCAGCAGCGAGGGGGGGATAGGAGAGACCCAGTACTTC. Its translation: CASSEGGIGETQYF.

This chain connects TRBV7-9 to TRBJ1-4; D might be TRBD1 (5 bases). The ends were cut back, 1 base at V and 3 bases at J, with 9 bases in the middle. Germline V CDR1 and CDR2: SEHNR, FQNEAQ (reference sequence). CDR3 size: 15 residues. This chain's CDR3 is CASSLGGVPNEKLFF. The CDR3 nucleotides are TGTGCCAGCAGCTTAGGAGGGGTCCCTAATGAAAAACTGTTTTTT.

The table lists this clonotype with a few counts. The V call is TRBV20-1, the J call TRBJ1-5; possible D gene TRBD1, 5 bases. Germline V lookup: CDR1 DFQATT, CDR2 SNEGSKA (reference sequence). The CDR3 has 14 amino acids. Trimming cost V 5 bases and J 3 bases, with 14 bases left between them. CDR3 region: CSADARDLNQPQHF. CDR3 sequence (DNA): TGCAGTGCTGACGCCCGGGACCTCAATCAGCCCCAGCATTTT.

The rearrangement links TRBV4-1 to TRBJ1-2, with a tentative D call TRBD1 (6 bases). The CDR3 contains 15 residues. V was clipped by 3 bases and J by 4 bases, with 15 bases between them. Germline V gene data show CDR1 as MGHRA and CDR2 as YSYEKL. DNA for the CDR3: TGCGCCAGCAGCCAGGGGGTACAGGGTTCCTATGGCTACACCTTC. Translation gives CASSQGVQGSYGYTF.

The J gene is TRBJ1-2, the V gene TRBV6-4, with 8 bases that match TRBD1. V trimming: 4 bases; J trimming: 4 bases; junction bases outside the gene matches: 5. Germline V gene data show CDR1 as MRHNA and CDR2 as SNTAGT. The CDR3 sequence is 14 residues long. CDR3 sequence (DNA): TGTGCCAGCAGTGCCCCAGGACAGGGCTATGGCTACACCTTC. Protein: CASSAPGQGYGYTF.

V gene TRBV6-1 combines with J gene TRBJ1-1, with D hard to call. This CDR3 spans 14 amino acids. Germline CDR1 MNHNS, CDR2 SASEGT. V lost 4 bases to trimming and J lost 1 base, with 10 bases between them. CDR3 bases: TGTGCCAGCAGTGTGTTAGGGAGGAACACTGAAGCTTTCTTT. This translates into CASSVLGRNTEAFF.

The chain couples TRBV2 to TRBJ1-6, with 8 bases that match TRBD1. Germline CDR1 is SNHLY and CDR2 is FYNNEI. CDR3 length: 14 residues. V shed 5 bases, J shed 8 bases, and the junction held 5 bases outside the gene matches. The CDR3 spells CASSSLTGDSPLHF. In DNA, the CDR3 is TGTGCCAGCAGTTCCCTGACAGGGGATTCACCCCTCCACTTT.